The 21 T cell receptor beta chains given below trace back to one sample, sequenced in a study of blood T cell repertoires in COVID-19. The method was immunoSEQ multiplex PCR; TCRdb's version includes in-frame clones alone and lacks a portion of them. The table lists about 190,000 clones, 82% of them singletons, with around 7.8% in the top ten. Sequenced material: peripheral blood. The receptors were sampled from an older woman with COVID-19, enrolled during active disease.

The chain joins TRBV18 to TRBJ1-1, with a weak D call TRBD1 (6 bases). From germline, CDR1 is KGHSH and CDR2 LQKENI. Trimming stripped 3 bases from V and 2 bases from J, with 7 bases between. The CDR3 is 13 residues long. CDR3 loop: CASSPGHNTEAFF. CDR3 coding DNA: TGTGCCAGCTCACCGGGACACAACACTGAAGCTTTCTTT.

The rearrangement links TRBV5-1 to TRBJ2-2; maybe TRBD1 (5 bases). The CDR3 covers 14 residues. V lost 3 bases and J lost 5, with 11 bases in between. CDR1 is SGHRS, CDR2 YFSETQ, per germline. The CDR3 sequence: CASSSHQGTGELFF. DNA of the CDR3: TGCGCCAGCAGCTCGCATCAGGGAACCGGGGAGCTGTTTTTT.

This rearrangement joins TRBV12-3 or TRBV12-4 to TRBJ2-3; D not resolved. The CDR3 runs to 13 residues. Trimming shortened V by 6 bases and J by 0 bases, and 7 bases separated the two germline ends. Here the CDR3 DNA reads TGTGCCAGCAGCCTTATCAGCACAGATACGCAGTATTTT. It translates to CASSLISTDTQYF.

The rearrangement uses TRBV7-2 and TRBJ2-1; 10 positions agree with TRBD2. Germline loops: CDR1 SGHTA, CDR2 FQGNSA. There are 15 residues in the CDR3. J was trimmed by 7 bases and V by 5 bases; bases with no gene match: 8. In nucleotides, the CDR3 is TGTGCCAGCAGCGTGAGGCTAGCGGGAGCGAATGAGCAGTTCTTC. It codes for CASSVRLAGANEQFF. Full variable domain (missing parts from reference TRBV7-2 and TRBJ2-1): GAGVSQSPSNKVTEKGKDVELRCDPISGHTALYWYRQSLGQGLEFLIYFQGNSAPDKSGLPSDRFSAERTGGSVSTLTIQRTQQEDSAVYLCASSVRLAGANEQFFGPGTRLTVL.

This rearrangement joins TRBV7-3 to TRBJ2-1; 13 bases fit TRBD2. CDR1 SGHTA and CDR2 FQGTGA come from the germline V gene. V shed 0 bases and J 10 bases; nucleotides not matched to a gene: 6. This CDR3 region has 16 residues. CDR3 nucleotides: TGTGCCAGCAGCTTAACCCGGACTAGCGGGAGAGGAGAGCAGTTCTTC. Its translation: CASSLTRTSGRGEQFF.

This clone was found a few times. The chain employs TRBV28 and TRBJ2-7, with TRBD1 identical over 8 bases. Per the germline V gene, CDR1 is MDHEN and CDR2 is SYDVKM. CDR3 length: 13 residues. The J segment lost 7 bases and the V segment lost 7 bases, leaving 9 bases of the junction unmatched. The CDR3 nucleotides read TGTGCCAGCACCCGACAGGGGCTTTGGGAGCAGTACTTC. It encodes CASTRQGLWEQYF. Combining the CDR3 with reference TRBV28 and TRBJ2-7 gives the whole variable domain DVKVTQSSRYLVKRTGEKVFLECVQDMDHENMFWYRQDPGLGLRLIYFSYDVKMKEKGDIPEGYSVSREKKERFSLILESASTNQTSMYLCASTRQGLWEQYFGPGTRLTVT.

V is TRBV6-5 and J is TRBJ1-1; D possibly corresponds to TRBD1 (6 bases). The V end was cut by 4 bases, the J end by 0 bases, with 9 bases between. The CDR3 is made up of 14 amino acids. CDR1 MNHEY and CDR2 SVGAGI come from the germline V gene. The CDR3 loop reads CASSWQGMNTEAFF. The CDR3, as DNA: TGTGCCAGCAGTTGGCAGGGGATGAACACTGAAGCTTTCTTT.

The V and J genes are TRBV30 and TRBJ1-2; D perhaps matches TRBD1 (5 bases). The germline V gene has CDR1 GTSNPN and CDR2 SVGIG (reference sequence). The CDR3 is 14 amino acids. V gave up 6 bases and J gave up 0 bases, with 14 bases separating them. The CDR3 sequence: CACSNRRTNYGYTF. The CDR3 DNA reads TGTGCCTGTTCTAACAGGCGAACTAACTATGGCTACACCTTC.

J is TRBJ2-6 and V is TRBV7-3, with a weak D call TRBD1 (6 bases). CDR3 length: 18 residues. Germline CDR1 SGHTA, CDR2 FQGTGA. Trimming took 5 bases from V and 1 from J, leaving 18 bases between them. CDR3 bases: TGTGCCAGCAGCGCATCTGACAGGATTGATTCTGGGGCCAACGTCCTGACTTTC. The encoded protein is CASSASDRIDSGANVLTF.

The gene calls are TRBV18 and TRBJ2-5, with 8 bases matching TRBD2. Germline V gene lookup returns CDR1 KGHSH and CDR2 LQKENI. With 3 bases clipped from V and 7 bases from J, the junction kept 4 bases outside the gene matches. This CDR3 spans 13 amino acids. The CDR3 reads CASSPEAGGTQYF. CDR3 in DNA: TGTGCCAGCTCACCTGAGGCGGGGGGGACCCAGTACTTC.

The V gene is TRBV28, the J gene TRBJ2-3; D is perhaps TRBD2 (5 bases). CDR3 length equals 14 residues. The V end was cut by 10 bases, the J end by 0 bases, with 14 bases between. CDR1 and CDR2 (germline): MDHEN, SYDVKM. The CDR3 nucleotides are TGTGCCATCGAGGGATCGGGGAGCACAGATACGCAGTATTTT. This sequence encodes CAIEGSGSTDTQYF. Full variable domain (missing parts from reference TRBV28 and TRBJ2-3): DVKVTQSSRYLVKRTGEKVFLECVQDMDHENMFWYRQDPGLGLRLIYFSYDVKMKEKGDIPEGYSVSREKKERFSLILESASTNQTSMYLCAIEGSGSTDTQYFGPGTRLTVL.

A single count supports this clone. At one end the junction does not follow the germline gene, possibly because of a read error. J is TRBJ2-5 and V is TRBV6-6; 7 bases map to TRBD1. Germline values: CDR1 MNHNY, CDR2 SVGAGI (reference sequence). The CDR3 spans 12 residues. The CDR3, as DNA: TGTGCCAGCAGTTACGCCTTGACACAGGGGAACTTC. Translated, it gives CASSYALTQGNF.

This clone came up a few times. V usage is TRBV7-9 and J usage is TRBJ2-7; the D gene is possibly TRBD1 (6 bases). From germline, CDR1 is SEHNR and CDR2 FQNEAQ (reference sequence). This CDR3 spans 15 amino acids. Trimming shortened V by 5 bases and J by 0 bases, and 14 bases separated the two germline ends. The CDR3 spells CASSKNRVASYEQYF. CDR3 bases: TGTGCCAGCAGCAAAAACAGGGTTGCCTCCTACGAGCAGTACTTC.

This clone has just a few counts. Within the sample, other DNA sequences also encode this same CDR3. The chain links TRBV19 to TRBJ1-2, with D unclear. V was shortened by 3 bases and J by 4 bases, with 9 bases between the two germline ends. The V gene's germline CDR1 is LNHDA and CDR2 SQIVND (reference sequence). This CDR3 has 13 residues. CDR3 sequence: CASSIAGSYGYTF. CDR3 in DNA: TGTGCCAGTAGTATCGCAGGATCCTATGGCTACACCTTC.

This chain links TRBV6-5 with TRBJ1-1; 8 nucleotides align to TRBD1. CDR1 and CDR2 (germline): MNHEY, SVGAGI. V was pared by 8 bases and J by 4 bases, with 6 bases of the junction left unmatched. The CDR3 totals 13 residues. CDR3 in amino acids: CASSNRGFTEAFF. The CDR3 nucleotides read TGTGCCAGCTCAAACAGGGGGTTCACTGAAGCTTTCTTT.

The V gene is TRBV2, the J gene TRBJ2-7; no clear D gene. Germline lookup yields CDR1 SNHLY and CDR2 FYNNEI. This CDR3 is built from 12 residues. The V end lost 1 base, the J end lost 3 bases, and 4 bases lay between the germline ends. CDR3 protein: CASSEGDYEQYF. CDR3 in DNA: TGTGCCAGCAGTGAAGGAGACTACGAGCAGTACTTC.

The rearrangement uses TRBV4-3 and TRBJ1-5; 7 bases align to TRBD1. CDR3 size: 16 residues. The ends lost 3 bases at V and 4 bases at J; junction bases unmatched: 9. CDR1 and CDR2 from the germline V gene are LGHNA and YSLEER. The CDR3 bases are TGCGCCAGCAGCCAGCAGACAGGGTTGGGTAATCAGCCCCAGCATTTT. Amino acids: CASSQQTGLGNQPQHF.

The chain is built from TRBV9 and TRBJ2-1; TRBD2 matches 9 bases. CDR1 and CDR2 (germline): SGDLS, YYNGEE. The CDR3 runs 17 residues. Trimming at V came to 3 bases and at J to 3 bases, leaving 10 bases not matched to a gene. The CDR3 reads CASSGPLAGILYNEQFF. CDR3 bases: TGTGCCAGCAGCGGTCCCCTAGCGGGGATACTCTACAATGAGCAGTTCTTC.

CDR3 coding DNA: TGCGCCAGCAGCCAAGAAGAATCCGGGATCTATGGCTACACCTTC. Its translation is CASSQEESGIYGYTF. This rearrangement joins TRBV4-1 to TRBJ1-2, with D hard to call. V was shortened by 0 bases and J by 4 bases, with 12 bases between the two germline ends. CDR3 length equals 15 residues. Germline CDR1 MGHRA, CDR2 YSYEKL.

The chain couples TRBV10-1 to TRBJ1-2; possibly TRBD1 for D (5 bases). Per the germline V gene, CDR1 is WNHNN and CDR2 is SYGVQD (reference sequence). The V and J ends lost 4 bases and 8 bases respectively, with 14 bases between them. The CDR3 runs 13 residues. The CDR3 coding sequence is TGCGCCAGCAGTGCTTTCCAGGGAAGGGGCTACACCTTC. The encoded protein is CASSAFQGRGYTF.

This clone was seen just once. This rearrangement joins TRBV2 to TRBJ1-2, with TRBD1 identical over 11 bases. The CDR3 is 14 residues long. Germline V gene lookup returns CDR1 SNHLY and CDR2 FYNNEI. With V trimmed by 7 bases and J by 3 bases, 4 bases remained unmatched. The CDR3 DNA reads as TGTGCCAGCAACCCGGGACAGGGGGACTATGGCTACACCTTC. It translates to CASNPGQGDYGYTF.